This T cell receptor (beta chain) stems from a study of beta chain features in type 1 diabetes. Points from the study as a whole: The question of HLA type influencing TCRB rearrangement was one that remained unresolved here. Type 1 diabetes patients showed a moderate but significant shortening of TCRB CDR3s in all four CD4+ subsets.

Details on this clone: Antigen unknown.

V was clipped by 5 bases and J by 4 bases, with 18 bases between them. CDR1 and CDR2 from the germline V gene are SGHAT and FQNNGV. This CDR3 contains 15 residues. The whole isolated RNA underwent reverse transcription, so sequencing captured expressed TCRB transcripts. Profiled with immunoSEQ multiplex PCR; TCRdb holds only in-frame clones, not every one. Of about 340,000 clones in the sample, 13% were seen once. This sequence joins TRBV11-2 and TRBJ2-7; the D gene is possibly TRBD2 (6 bases). This clonotype was sampled from a woman aged 18-29 years with type 1 diabetes. The sample consisted of naive CD4+ T cells from blood. This chain's CDR3 is CASSPFGTGRYEQYF. CDR3 bases: TGTGCCAGCAGCCCCTTCGGGACTGGGCGTTACGAGCAGTACTTC.